The 9 T cell receptor beta chains presented below share a single source sample, sequenced in a study of blood T cell repertoires in COVID-19. Measured with immunoSEQ multiplex PCR; TCRdb has only the in-frame clones, and not every one. Of more than 70,000 clones in the sample, 77% were seen once. The sample was peripheral blood. These receptor sequences come from a human donor in a cohort sampled during active COVID-19.

There are a few counts of this clone. This rearrangement joins TRBV5-1 to TRBJ1-1, with a possible D match to TRBD1 (6 bases). CDR3 length: 14 amino acids. Germline CDR1 SGHRS, CDR2 YFSETQ. Trimming cost V 3 bases and J 3 bases, with 12 bases left between them. The CDR3 nucleotides read TGCGCCAGCAGCTATGGGGGCCGCGACACTGAAGCTTTCTTT. This codes for CASSYGGRDTEAFF. Together with reference TRBV5-1 and TRBJ1-1, the CDR3 gives the full variable domain: KAGVTQTPRYLIKTRGQQVTLSCSPISGHRSVSWYQQTPGQGLQFLFEYFSETQRNKGNFPGRFSGRQFSNSRSEMNVSTLELGDSALYLCASSYGGRDTEAFFGQGTRLTVV.

This clone has more than one count but fewer than ten. The J gene is TRBJ1-6, the V gene TRBV7-9; D is perhaps TRBD1 (6 bases). Germline V gene lookup returns CDR1 SEHNR and CDR2 FQNEAQ (reference sequence). Trimming pared 3 bases from V and 7 bases from J, leaving 13 bases between. The CDR3 loop spans 15 amino acids. The CDR3 bases are TGTGCCAGCAGCTTGCCAGGGGCTGGAAATTCACCCCTCCACTTT. This encodes CASSLPGAGNSPLHF.

This clone was observed a few times. This rearrangement joins TRBV30 to TRBJ2-2; the match to TRBD2 covers 10 bases. CDR1 is GTSNPN and CDR2 is SVGIG in the germline V gene (reference sequence). This CDR3 contains 17 residues. J lost 0 bases, V lost 7 bases, and 11 bases had no gene match. The chain's CDR3 is CASPVAGGPTNTGELFF. DNA for the CDR3: TGTGCCTCCCCCGTAGCGGGGGGCCCCACGAACACCGGGGAGCTGTTTTTT.

DNA for the CDR3: TGTGCCAGCAGCCTTTACGGGGTTGTCGGTGAAAAACTGTTTTTT. Translating gives CASSLYGVVGEKLFF. This chain connects TRBV9 to TRBJ1-4; no clear D gene. In germline, CDR1 is SGDLS, CDR2 YYNGEE. There are 15 residues in the CDR3. V was shortened by 4 bases and J by 7 bases, with 17 bases between the two germline ends.

The table lists this clone with many counts. The chain couples TRBV11-3 to TRBJ2-3; D gene unclear. Germline V gives CDR1 SGHNT, CDR2 YENEEA. Deletions cut 1 base from V and 2 bases from J, with 10 bases between. The CDR3 spans 15 residues. CDR3 coding DNA: TGTGCCAGCAGCTTAGGGGCTTCATCCACAGATACGCAGTATTTT. As protein: CASSLGASSTDTQYF. Full variable domain (remainder filled in from reference TRBV11-3 and TRBJ2-3): EAGVVQSPRYKIIEKKQPVAFWCNPISGHNTLYWYLQNLGQGPELLIRYENEEAVDDSQLPKDRFSAERLKGVDSTLKIQPAELGDSAVYLCASSLGASSTDTQYFGPGTRLTVL.

This chain uses TRBV21-1 with TRBJ1-1; the table gives TRBD1 as D, unverified against the DNA. TRBV21-1 is a documented pseudogene. The CDR3 is 16 amino acids. Here the CDR3 DNA reads TGTGCCAGCAGCTACAACCCGGCGACAGCAAACACTGAAGCTTTCTTT. The encoded protein is CASSYNPATANTEAFF.

The CDR3 here is CSARDGPEAFF. CDR3 nucleotides: TGCAGTGCTAGAGATGGGCCAGAAGCTTTCTTT. V usage is TRBV20-1 and J usage is TRBJ1-1; D remains unclear. V shed 0 bases and J shed 8 bases, with 7 bases lying between them. The CDR3 consists of 11 residues. Germline CDR1 and CDR2: DFQATT and SNEGSKA (reference sequence).

The V gene is TRBV11-2, the J gene TRBJ1-2; 8 positions match TRBD1. CDR1 SGHAT and CDR2 FQNNGV come from the germline V gene. CDR3 length: 13 residues. Germline trimming cut 5 bases from V and 7 bases from J; bases unmatched to any gene: 6. The CDR3 region is CASSKGQVRGYTF. The CDR3 DNA reads as TGTGCCAGCAGCAAGGGACAGGTGCGTGGCTACACCTTC.

This clone has just one count. V usage is TRBV18 and J usage is TRBJ2-7; possibly TRBD1 for D (5 bases). CDR3 size: 13 residues. V was cut by 2 bases and J by 4 bases, with 9 bases left in between. CDR1 is KGHSH, CDR2 LQKENI, per germline. CDR3: CASSPSRQYEQYF. The CDR3, as DNA: TGTGCCAGCTCACCATCTAGACAGTACGAGCAGTACTTC.